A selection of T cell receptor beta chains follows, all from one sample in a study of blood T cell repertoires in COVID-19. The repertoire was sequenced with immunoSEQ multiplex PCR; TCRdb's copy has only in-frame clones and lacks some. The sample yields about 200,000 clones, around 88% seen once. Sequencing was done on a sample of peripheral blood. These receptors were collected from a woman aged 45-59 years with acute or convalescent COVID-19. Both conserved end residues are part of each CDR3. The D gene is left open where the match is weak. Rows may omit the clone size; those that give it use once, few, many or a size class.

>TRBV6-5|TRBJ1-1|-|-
CASRPLLGGATEAFF
TGTGCCAGCAGACCTTTACTCGGGGGAGCGACTGAAGCTTTCTTT
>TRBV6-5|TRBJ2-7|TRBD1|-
CASRRDRGAYEQYF
TGTGCCAGCAGACGAGACAGGGGGGCCTACGAGCAGTACTTC
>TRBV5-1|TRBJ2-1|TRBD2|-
CASSVRLAGDREQFF
TGCGCCAGCAGCGTTAGACTAGCGGGAGATCGTGAGCAGTTCTTC
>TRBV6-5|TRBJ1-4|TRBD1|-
CASDGWGQGNEKLFF
TGTGCCAGTGATGGGTGGGGACAGGGTAATGAAAAACTGTTTTTT
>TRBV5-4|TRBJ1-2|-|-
CASSLGGASGGYTF
TGTGCCAGCAGCTTGGGGGGCGCGTCTGGTGGCTACACCTTC
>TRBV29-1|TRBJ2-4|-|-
CSVGNWERDIQYF
TGCAGCGTCGGGAATTGGGAGCGGGACATTCAGTACTTC
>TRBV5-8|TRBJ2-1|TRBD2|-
CASSEGTSVYNEQFF
TGTGCCAGCAGCGAGGGGACTAGCGTATACAATGAGCAGTTCTTC
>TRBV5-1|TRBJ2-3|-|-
CASSLGIDRGIAQYF
TGCGCCAGCAGCTTGGGGATAGACCGGGGAATTGCGCAGTATTTT
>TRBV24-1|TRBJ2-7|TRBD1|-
CATSAPGQGAYEQYF
TGTGCCACCAGTGCCCCGGGACAGGGTGCCTACGAGCAGTACTTC
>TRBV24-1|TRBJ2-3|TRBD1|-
CATSGPGTGISSTQYF
TGTGCCACCAGTGGTCCCGGGACAGGTATTTCATCCACGCAGTATTTT
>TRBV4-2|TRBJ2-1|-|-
CASSQDMSYNEQFF
TGTGCCAGCAGCCAAGATATGAGCTACAATGAGCAGTTCTTC
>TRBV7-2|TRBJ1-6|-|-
CASSLGPLNSLHF
TGTGCCAGCAGCTTAGGACCGCTAAACAGCCTCCACTTT
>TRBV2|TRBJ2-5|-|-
CASSEAEARRDRETQYF
TGTGCCAGCAGTGAAGCGGAGGCCCGCCGTGATAGGGAGACCCAGTACTTC
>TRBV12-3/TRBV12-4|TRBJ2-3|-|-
CATQGQFRDTQYF
TGTGCCACCCAGGGGCAATTTCGTGATACGCAGTATTTT
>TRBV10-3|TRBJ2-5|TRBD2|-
CAISDKPGLATNLEETQYF
TGTGCCATCAGCGATAAACCGGGACTAGCGACTAATTTAGAGGAGACCCAGTACTTC
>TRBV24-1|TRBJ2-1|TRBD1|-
CATSEGTGSYNEQFF
TGTGCCACCAGTGAGGGGACAGGCTCCTACAATGAGCAGTTCTTC
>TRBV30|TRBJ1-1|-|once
CAWARGGVSTEAFF
TGTGCCTGGGCCCGGGGGGGGGTTAGCACTGAAGCTTTCTTT
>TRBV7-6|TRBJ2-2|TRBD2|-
CASSLRLTSGTNTGELFF
TGTGCCAGCAGCTTAAGGCTGACTAGCGGGACGAACACCGGGGAGCTGTTTTTT
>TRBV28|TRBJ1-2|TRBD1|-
CASRRQGAPNYGYTF
TGTGCCAGCAGACGACAGGGGGCGCCCAACTATGGCTACACCTTC
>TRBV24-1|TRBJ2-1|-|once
CATSEGRDEQFF
TGTGCCACCAGTGAGGGGCGCGATGAGCAGTTCTTC
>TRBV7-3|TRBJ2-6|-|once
CASSLTQGYGANVLTF
TGTGCCAGCAGCTTAACGCAGGGCTATGGGGCCAACGTCCTGACTTTC
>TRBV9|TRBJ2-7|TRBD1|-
CASSGPETGPNYEQYF
TGTGCCAGCAGCGGTCCCGAGACAGGGCCCAACTACGAGCAGTACTTC
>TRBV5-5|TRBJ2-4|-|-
CASSLGQLAKNIQYF
TGTGCCAGCAGCTTAGGACAGTTAGCCAAAAACATTCAGTACTTC
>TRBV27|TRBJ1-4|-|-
CASRPRDIATNEKLFF
TGTGCCAGCAGACCCCGGGACATAGCAACTAATGAAAAACTGTTTTTT
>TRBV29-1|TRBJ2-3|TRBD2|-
CSVEGAGGGSGTDTQYF
TGCAGCGTGGAAGGCGCGGGGGGAGGAAGTGGCACAGATACGCAGTATTTT
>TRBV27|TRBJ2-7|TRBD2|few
CASSLSDGRSYEQYF
TGTGCCAGCAGTTTATCCGACGGGAGGAGCTACGAGCAGTACTTC
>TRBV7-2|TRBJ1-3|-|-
CASSLETARSGNTIYF
TGTGCCAGCAGCTTGGAGACAGCACGCTCTGGAAACACCATATATTTT
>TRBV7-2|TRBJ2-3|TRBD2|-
CASSLASGGTDTQYF
TGTGCCAGCAGCTTAGCTAGCGGGGGCACAGATACGCAGTATTTT
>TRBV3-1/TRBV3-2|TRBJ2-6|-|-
CASSQDPMVSRSNVLTF
TGTGCCAGCAGCCAAGATCCGATGGTTTCTCGGTCCAACGTCCTGACTTTC
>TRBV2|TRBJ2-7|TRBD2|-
CASSEDKAGVLEQYF
TGTGCCAGCAGTGAAGATAAAGCGGGAGTGCTCGAGCAGTACTTC
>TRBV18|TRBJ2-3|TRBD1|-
CASSTRQGADTQYF
TGTGCCAGCTCAACTAGACAGGGGGCGGATACGCAGTATTTT
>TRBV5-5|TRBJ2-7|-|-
CASSRAPVSVDEQYF
TGTGCCAGCAGCCGTGCGCCGGTTTCCGTCGACGAGCAGTACTTC
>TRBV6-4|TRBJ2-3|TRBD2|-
CASRALKTGLANSTDTQYF
TGTGCCAGCAGGGCTCTCAAGACGGGACTAGCTAATAGCACAGATACGCAGTATTTT
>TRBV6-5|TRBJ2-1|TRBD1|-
CASSIPTGSNEQFF
TGTGCCAGCAGTATCCCGACAGGGTCGAATGAGCAGTTCTTC
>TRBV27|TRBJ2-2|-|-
CASSLSLNTGELFF
TGTGCCAGCAGTTTATCACTGAACACCGGGGAGCTGTTTTTT
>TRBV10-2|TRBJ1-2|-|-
CASSGSVPFPGKGYYGYTF
TGCGCCAGCAGTGGGTCGGTCCCCTTTCCAGGGAAGGGATACTATGGCTACACCTTC
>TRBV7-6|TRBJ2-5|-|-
CASSPNSRSQETQYF
TGTGCCAGCAGCCCCAATTCGCGCTCTCAAGAGACCCAGTACTTC
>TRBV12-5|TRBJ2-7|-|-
CASAEVEQYF
TGTGCTAGTGCTGAGGTCGAGCAGTACTTC
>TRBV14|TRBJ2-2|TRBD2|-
CASSQVVTSEAGELFF
TGTGCCAGCAGCCAAGTGGTGACTAGCGAAGCCGGGGAGCTGTTTTTT
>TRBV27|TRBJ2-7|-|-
CASSVAGGEAYEQYF
TGTGCCAGCAGCGTGGCGGGTGGGGAAGCCTACGAGCAGTACTTC
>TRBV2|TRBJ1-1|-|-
CASNPLGGREAFF
TGTGCCAGCAATCCTCTGGGGGGGCGCGAGGCTTTCTTT
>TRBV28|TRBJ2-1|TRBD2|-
CASSLSKMGTRVYNEQFF
TGTGCCAGCAGTTTATCCAAAATGGGGACTAGGGTCTACAATGAGCAGTTCTTC
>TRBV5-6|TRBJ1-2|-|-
CASSLFPPAKGYTF
TGTGCCAGCAGCTTGTTCCCGCCCGCGAAGGGCTACACCTTC
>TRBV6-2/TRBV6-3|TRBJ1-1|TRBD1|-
CASSGPGTDLNTEAFF
TGTGCCAGCAGTGGTCCCGGGACAGATTTGAACACTGAAGCTTTCTTT
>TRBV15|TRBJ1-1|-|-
CATSREGGNTEAFF
TGTGCCACCAGCAGAGAAGGCGGGAACACTGAAGCTTTCTTT
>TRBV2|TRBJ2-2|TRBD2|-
CASSEVAGVTGELFF
TGTGCCAGCAGTGAGGTAGCGGGAGTCACCGGGGAGCTGTTTTTT
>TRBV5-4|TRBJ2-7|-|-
CASSLAGSNGLGEQYF
TGTGCCAGCAGCTTGGCCGGTTCAAACGGACTTGGCGAGCAGTACTTC
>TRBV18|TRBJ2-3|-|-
CAAKGGSSTDTQYF
TGTGCCGCCAAAGGGGGATCTAGCACAGATACGCAGTATTTT
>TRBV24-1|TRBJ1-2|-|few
CATSGYGGVGGYTF
TGTGCCACCAGTGGGTACGGGGGAGTAGGTGGCTACACCTTC
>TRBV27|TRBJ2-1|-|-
CASSSQDRLGLGNEQFF
TGTGCCAGCAGTTCCCAAGACCGACTAGGTTTAGGGAATGAGCAGTTCTTC
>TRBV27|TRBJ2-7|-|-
CASSLFQGYEQYF
TGTGCCAGCAGTTTATTTCAGGGCTACGAGCAGTACTTC
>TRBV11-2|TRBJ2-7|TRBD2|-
CASSLARTSGGYEQYF
TGTGCCAGCAGCTTAGCTCGGACTAGCGGTGGCTACGAGCAGTACTTC
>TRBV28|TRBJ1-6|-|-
CASSLYLPRRVGNSPLHF
TGTGCCAGCAGTCTCTACCTCCCCCGCAGGGTTGGTAATTCACCCCTCCACTTT
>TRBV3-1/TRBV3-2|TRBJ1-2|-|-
CASSRRGYHYGYTF
TGTGCCAGCAGCCGACGGGGTTACCACTATGGCTACACCTTC